Included here is one T cell receptor beta chain sequence, with context. This clonotype was observed a handful of times. This clone's antigen is unknown. No base quality values were provided; no much bigger clone lies one nucleotide off. The sample belongs to a study of identical twins (dated by TCRdb to the mid-2010s). Turning to the overall study: To test whether fetal clonotypes persist, this study deep-sequenced TCR alpha and beta repertoires from monozygotic twins, from unrelated adults of various ages, and from cord blood. Replicate twin experiments were performed at different times using different library preparation protocols to rule out contamination. General study outcomes and caveats: Because the same donors could not be followed over many years, conclusions were based on cross-sectional statistical analysis. Compared with coincidental sharing between unrelated individuals, out-of-frame TCR alpha sequences shared between twins showed an excess of sequences with low generation probability. Zero-insertion analyses could be partly confounded by invariant T cells such as MAIT and iNKT, though diverse VJ usage argued against such confounding for most clonotypes. A weaker excess of twin sharing was found in beta out-of-frame sequences because the signal-to-noise ratio was lowered by fewer shared sequences. Fewer insertions were carried by abundant cord blood beta clonotypes; a weaker similar trend was observed in young adult naive repertoires, while no such trend was observed in memory repertoires. In monozygotic twins, recombination models systematically underestimated out-of-frame TCR alpha sharing, but the models matched the sharing seen between unrelated individuals.

The library was made by 5' RACE. This sample was sequenced with an Illumina HiSeq 2000. Template switching introduced a universal primer binding site; the final cDNA contained a unique molecular identifier, enabling accurate counting of TCR cDNA molecules. Specific primers in the conserved constant-segment region were used to synthesize first-strand cDNA for the TCR alpha and beta chains. To control for contamination, every cDNA library carried two barcodes: a SMART-Mk sample barcode plus Illumina barcodes. Two successive PCR steps introduced TruSeq adapter sequences along with Illumina sample barcodes. The Illumina HiSeq platform was used with custom primers to sequence TCR alpha and beta cDNA libraries. The authors' pipeline ran thus. Unique molecular identifiers were extracted from raw reads with MiGEC, and CDR3 positions were determined with MiXCR. Recombination models were inferred per individual with the repgenHMM and IGoR tools using an EM algorithm. The analysis of shared clonotypes was done with the tcR package in R, with sharing normalized by the product of cloneset sizes. To study raw recombination without the effects of thymic and clonal selection, out-of-frame nonproductive sequences were analyzed. TCRdb redid the processing of the public reads, applying fastp at Q25 and MiXCR, and retained in-frame beta chains. Each entry merges the rows of one CDR3 protein and shows their most common DNA and genes. TCRdb's processing, not the study's, gives the V and J calls here. The sample table shows approximately 550,000 distinct CDR3 sequences, and 20% to 25% are seen once. Clones ranked in the top ten supply around 0.47% of the sample.

Every donor was a healthy Caucasian. Three pairs of female monozygotic twins, all aged about 18 to 30 years, were included in the twin cohort. CD4+ and CD8+ T cell populations were isolated with positive isolation kits from Invitrogen. Trimming costs V 4 bases and J 5 bases, and their ends lie 15 bases apart. CDR1 SGHRS and CDR2 YFSETQ were looked up in the germline V gene. Counted from cysteine to phenylalanine, this CDR3 has 14 amino acids. Only the CDR3 DNA stays, 42 bases, in frame from base 1. These data also formed part of another study, on yellow fever vaccine responses in identical twins. The second study's authors report: According to the authors, in identical twins the way T cells responded to vaccination appeared partly convergent and partly personalized. In identical twins, the study followed T cell clones that responded to the vaccine with precision.

The source is a woman between 18 and 30 years old in good health. Recombination linked TRBV5-1 to TRBJ2-5; the D gene is possibly TRBD1 or TRBD2, each agreeing over 6 bases. The material sequenced was CD4+ T cells sorted from blood. The DNA reads TGCGCCAGCAGCGTGTATGGGGGGCCGGAGACCCAGTACTTC. It specifies CASSVYGGPETQYF.